This T cell receptor (beta chain) appears in the sequencing data of a study of shared clonotypes between healthy human individuals. Study in general: CD4 naive and CD4 memory each took three plates per donor, while CD8 naive took two and CD8 memory one.

It was about 190 ng DNA, about 30,000 T cell genomes, that sorted-subset replicate PCRs used. Assay used: immunoSEQ multiplex PCR; TCRdb lists only in-frame clones, some missing. The sample holds roughly 2,500,000 clones; 80% to 95% are singletons and the top ten take 0.35% to 0.45%. V was pared by 4 bases and J by 4 bases, with 4 bases between. This CDR3 has 11 residues. Germline lookup yields CDR1 SGHTA and CDR2 FQGNSA. Everyone who donated was a Caucasian adult who lived in Nashville, Tennessee. Study-level results: The authors sampled blood alone, and tissue repertoires likely differ.

As concerns this clone: Its antigen is undetermined. This same CDR3 is encoded by further DNA sequences in the sample.

This TCR came from a man aged 18 to 30 in good health. Some clones in this sample may be carry-over from other donors' samples. J is TRBJ1-1 and V is TRBV7-2; D remains unclear. Sequencing input: naive CD4+ T cells from PBMCs. As for subset: CD45RA+ positively selected. CDR3 coding DNA: TGTGCCAGCAGCTCTTTCACTGAAGCTTTCTTT. This codes for CASSSFTEAFF.